This TCR beta chain was profiled in a study of T cells in Graves' hyperthyroidism and ophthalmopathy. Findings of the study overall: The model foresaw ophthalmopathy a median roughly 6.3 months prior to onset.

TCR beta CDR3 region amplification was performed from RNA transcripts. During a first-round RT-PCR of the TCR CDR3, the HTBI primer set was used. TCRdb re-derived calls from the multiplex PCR reads in MiXCR, one entry per CDR3 protein. The sample holds hundreds of thousands of distinct CDR3 sequences, approximately 20% seen once. Points on this clonotype: Its antigen is as yet unknown.

This CDR3 has 17 amino acids. CDR1 is SGHNT, CDR2 YYREEE, per germline (reference sequence). Trimming shortened V by 0 bases and J by 10 bases, and 20 bases separated the two germline ends. The chain combines TRBV5-4 with TRBJ1-6; possible D gene TRBD1, 6 bases. The TCR sequence derives from a middle-aged man with Graves' hyperthyroidism. The sequenced sample was blood. The CDR3 sequence: CASSLGSQGRGASPLHF. As DNA, the CDR3 is TGTGCCAGCAGCTTGGGTTCCCAGGGGAGGGGAGCCTCACCCCTCCACTTT. Supplemented by reference TRBV5-4 and TRBJ1-6, the full variable domain reads ETGVTQSPTHLIKTRGQQVTLRCSSQSGHNTVSWYQQALGQGPQFIFQYYREEENGRGNFPPRFSGLQFPNYSSELNVNALELDDSALYLCASSLGSQGRGASPLHFGNGTRLTVT.